This is a list of T cell receptor beta chains from one sample in a study of cytomegalovirus exposure and HLA in healthy donors. The method was immunoSEQ multiplex PCR; TCRdb's version includes in-frame clones alone and lacks a portion of them. This sample carries 200,000 to 250,000 clones, roughly 84% of them seen once, and the ten largest clones take more than 12%. The sequencing input was PBMCs. These receptor sequences come from a woman aged 30 to 39 in good health and CMV-seropositive. Both conserved end residues are part of each CDR3. A D gene is named only where the DNA matches it firmly. Size is stated for part of the rows, as once, few or many counts, or as a class when the clone is expanded.

TRBJ2-1 NA TRBV4-1 TRBD2 TGCGCCAGCAGCCCCCTTGTAGCTAGCGGGAACGGTAATGAGCAGTTCTTC CASSPLVASGNGNEQFF
TRBJ1-1 NA TRBV10-3 NA TGTGCCATCAGAGAGACTAGTCGTGGGCCTGAAGCTTTCTTT CAIRETSRGPEAFF
TRBJ1-5 NA TRBV7-6 NA TGTGCCAGCAGCTTATCAGTCCCGGGCGAACATAATCAGCCCCAGCATTTT CASSLSVPGEHNQPQHF
TRBJ1-2 NA TRBV6-1 NA TGTGCCAGCAGTGGTAACCACAGGGTTGCGGGGGGCTACACCTTC CASSGNHRVAGGYTF
TRBJ1-1 few TRBV7-8 TRBD1 TGTGCCAGCAGCTTATCGGGACAGGAAGCTTTCTTT CASSLSGQEAFF
TRBJ1-5 NA TRBV30 NA TGTGCCTGGAGTCGACAGGAGAATCAGCCCCAGCATTTT CAWSRQENQPQHF
TRBJ2-7 NA TRBV30 TRBD1 TGTGCCTGGAGTGAGGGACAGGGGGCTCTATACGAGCAGTACTTC CAWSEGQGALYEQYF
TRBJ2-3 NA TRBV6-1 NA TGTGCCAGCAGTGAAGTTTTAATTGCGTGGTATTTT CASSEVLIAWYF
TRBJ2-3 once TRBV5-6 NA TGTGCCAGCAGCTTGGGCCCTCGTAATACGCAGTATTTT CASSLGPRNTQYF
TRBJ2-7 NA TRBV5-1 TRBD1 TGCGCCAGCAGCTCGACAGGGGTTAACGAGCAGTACTTC CASSSTGVNEQYF
TRBJ1-2 few TRBV28 NA TGTGCCAGCAGTCAGGGTAGATATGGCTACACCTTC CASSQGRYGYTF
TRBJ2-1 NA TRBV6-1 NA TGTGCCAGCAGCGCCCAAGGGGCCGAGCAGTTCTTC CASSAQGAEQFF
TRBJ1-1 NA TRBV25-1 NA TGTGCCAGCAGTGATTTGGATAACACTGAAGCTTTCTTT CASSDLDNTEAFF
TRBJ2-7 few TRBV30 TRBD1 TGTGCCTGGACTGGAGGACAGGGTTACGAGCAGTACTTC CAWTGGQGYEQYF
TRBJ1-1 NA TRBV29-1 NA TGCAGCGTCTTCCCCCCCGGGGTTTGGTATGAAGCTTTCTTT CSVFPPGVWYEAFF
TRBJ2-7 NA TRBV10-2 TRBD1 TGCGCCAGCAATGCGGGGACAGGGGCCATTTACGAGCAGTACTTC CASNAGTGAIYEQYF
TRBJ2-2 NA TRBV11-3 NA TGTGCCAGCAGCTTTCGGAGTTACACCGGGGAGCTGTTTTTT CASSFRSYTGELFF
TRBJ1-1 NA TRBV5-1 NA TGCGCCAGCAGCTTCAGGGGTGAGGGCACTGAAGCTTTCTTT CASSFRGEGTEAFF
TRBJ1-5 NA TRBV18 NA TGTGCCAGCTCACCGAGGGGAAATCAGCCCCAGCATTTT CASSPRGNQPQHF
TRBJ1-5 NA TRBV27 TRBD1 TGTGCCAGCAGTGTAATCCAGGGGGCTCAGCCCCAGCATTTT CASSVIQGAQPQHF
TRBJ2-2 NA TRBV7-8 NA TGTGCCAGCAGCTTAGCGGCAGGTCCCACCGGGGAGCTGTTTTTT CASSLAAGPTGELFF
TRBJ2-5 NA TRBV29-1 TRBD2 TGCAGCGTTGAAGAGGGTGTGGGACTAGCGGGGGAGACCCAGTACTTC CSVEEGVGLAGETQYF
TRBJ1-2 NA TRBV5-6 TRBD1 TGTGCCAGCAGCGGAGGGACAGCTCTCTATGGCTACACCTTC CASSGGTALYGYTF
TRBJ1-1 NA TRBV29-1 NA TGCAGCGCCGGACACCCTTCAGGGGTGGGGGACACTGAAGCTTTCTTT CSAGHPSGVGDTEAFF
TRBJ2-1 NA TRBV9 NA TGTGCCAGCAGCGGTAGCGGAGGCAACTACAATGAGCAGTTCTTC CASSGSGGNYNEQFF
TRBJ2-1 NA TRBV11-2 TRBD2 TGTGCCAGCAGCTTTGGTAGCGGGGGAAACTACAATGAGCAGTTCTTC CASSFGSGGNYNEQFF
TRBJ1-2 NA TRBV29-1 TRBD1 TGCAGCGGGGTCCACGGGACAGGTGGAGGCTACACCTTC CSGVHGTGGGYTF
TRBJ2-7 NA TRBV2 NA TGTGCCAGCAGTCGGATCTCTAACCCCGAGCAGTACTTC CASSRISNPEQYF
TRBJ2-7 NA TRBV7-3 NA TGTGCCAGCAGCTCCGGGAGTACATCCTCCGAGCAGTACTTC CASSSGSTSSEQYF
TRBJ2-7 NA TRBV13 TRBD1 TGTGCCAGCAGCTTAGACGTCAGGGGGAGAGACGAGCAGTACTTC CASSLDVRGRDEQYF
TRBJ2-3 NA TRBV27 NA TGTGCCAGCAGTTTAACGCGGTCGGATACGCAGTATTTT CASSLTRSDTQYF
TRBJ2-3 NA TRBV5-1 TRBD1 TGCGCCAGCAGCTCACCTGGACAGGAGACAGATACGCAGTATTTT CASSSPGQETDTQYF
TRBJ1-5 NA TRBV4-1 NA TGCGCCAGCAGCCAATTTCCAGGGAATCAGCCCCAGCATTTT CASSQFPGNQPQHF
TRBJ2-5 NA TRBV2 NA TGTGCCAGCAGTGAGGAAGAGACCCAGTACTTC CASSEEETQYF
TRBJ1-2 NA TRBV30 TRBD1 TGTGCCTGGAGTCGACCGACAGGGGGCGACGGGTATGGCTACACCTTC CAWSRPTGGDGYGYTF
TRBJ1-5 NA TRBV28 NA TGTGCCAGCCAATGGCGGTCGAATGGCCAGCCCCAGCATTTT CASQWRSNGQPQHF
TRBJ2-7 NA TRBV6-5 TRBD1 TGTGCCAGCAGTTATTCCTTTCCGGGACAGCTTCTGGAGCAGTACTTC CASSYSFPGQLLEQYF
TRBJ1-1 once TRBV27 NA TGTGCCAGCAGTCTGACAGTGAACACTGAAGCTTTCTTT CASSLTVNTEAFF
TRBJ2-5 NA TRBV4-1 TRBD2 TGCGCCAGCAGCCAAGATGGGGGGGGTGGCGGGAGAGAGACCCAGTACTTC CASSQDGGGGGRETQYF
TRBJ2-6 NA TRBV4-1 TRBD2 TGCGCCAGCAGCCAATCAAGCGGGGGGAGCGGTTACTCTGGGGCCAACGTCCTGACTTTC CASSQSSGGSGYSGANVLTF
TRBJ2-7 NA TRBV2 TRBD1 TGTGCCCAGGGGACAGGACCCTACGAGCAGTACTTC CAQGTGPYEQYF
TRBJ2-1 NA TRBV27 TRBD2 TGTGCCATCGAATACCACGGGACTAACTACAATGAGCAGTTCTTC CAIEYHGTNYNEQFF
TRBJ1-4 once TRBV25-1 TRBD1 TGTGCCAGCAGGGGACAGGGCAGAGGTGAAAAACTGTTTTTT CASRGQGRGEKLFF
TRBJ1-4 NA TRBV6-5 NA TGTGCCAGCCAGAGAATACTAGGAGAAAAACTGTTTTTT CASQRILGEKLFF
TRBJ1-2 NA TRBV5-3 NA TGTGCCAGAAGAGGGCCCGTGGGCTACACCTTC CARRGPVGYTF
TRBJ2-7 once TRBV27 NA TGTGCCAGCAGGAGGGGGGGAGATTCCTACGAGCAGTACTTC CASRRGGDSYEQYF
TRBJ2-1 NA TRBV11-2 TRBD2 TGTGCCAGCAGCTTAGATCAAGCCGGGACTAGGTCCAATGAGCAGTTCTTC CASSLDQAGTRSNEQFF
TRBJ1-1 NA TRBV29-1 NA TGCAGCGTCCCCGGGACACCCCTAGGAGGGACTGAAGCTTTCTTT CSVPGTPLGGTEAFF
TRBJ2-2 NA TRBV11-3 NA TGTGCCAGCAGCTCTCACCGGGACTGGTCCGCGAACACCGGGGAGCTGTTTTTT CASSSHRDWSANTGELFF
TRBJ1-3 NA TRBV2 TRBD1 TGTGCCAGCAGCGCTTACCGGACAGGTTCTGGAAACACCATATATTTT CASSAYRTGSGNTIYF
TRBJ2-1 NA TRBV4-1 NA TGCGCCAGCAGCCCTCTAATTGGGGGTGAGCAGTTCTTC CASSPLIGGEQFF
TRBJ1-3 NA TRBV6-1 NA TGTGCCTCCTGGCACAGGGCGAACTCTGGAAACACCATATATTTT CASWHRANSGNTIYF
TRBJ1-2 NA TRBV5-1 NA TGCGCCAGCAGCTTGGCCCTTGGCTATACCCATGGCTACACCTTC CASSLALGYTHGYTF
TRBJ1-2 NA TRBV6-1 NA TGTGCCAGCAGCGACCGACAGGAATACTATGGCTACACCTTC CASSDRQEYYGYTF
TRBJ2-3 NA TRBV12-5 TRBD2 TGTGCTAGTGGTTTGGTAAGGTCTAGCGGGAGTTGGGGCACAGATACGCAGTATTTT CASGLVRSSGSWGTDTQYF